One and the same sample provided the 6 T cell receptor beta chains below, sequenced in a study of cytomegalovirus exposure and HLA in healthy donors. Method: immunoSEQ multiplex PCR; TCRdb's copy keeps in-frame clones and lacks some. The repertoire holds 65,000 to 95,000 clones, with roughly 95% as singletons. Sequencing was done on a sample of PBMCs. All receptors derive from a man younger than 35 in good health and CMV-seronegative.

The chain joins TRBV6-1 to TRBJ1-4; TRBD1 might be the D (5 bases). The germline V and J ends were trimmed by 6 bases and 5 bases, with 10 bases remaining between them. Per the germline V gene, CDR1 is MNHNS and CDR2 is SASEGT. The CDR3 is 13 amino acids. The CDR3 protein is CASRRGRNEKLFF. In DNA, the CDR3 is TGTGCCAGCAGGCGGGGACGGAATGAAAAACTGTTTTTT.

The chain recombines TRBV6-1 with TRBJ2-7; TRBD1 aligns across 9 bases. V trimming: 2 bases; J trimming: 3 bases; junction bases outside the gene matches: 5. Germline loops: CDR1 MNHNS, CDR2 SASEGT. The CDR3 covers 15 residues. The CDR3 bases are TGTGCCAGCAGTGAACCGGGACAGGGTCTCTACGAGCAGTACTTC. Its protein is CASSEPGQGLYEQYF.

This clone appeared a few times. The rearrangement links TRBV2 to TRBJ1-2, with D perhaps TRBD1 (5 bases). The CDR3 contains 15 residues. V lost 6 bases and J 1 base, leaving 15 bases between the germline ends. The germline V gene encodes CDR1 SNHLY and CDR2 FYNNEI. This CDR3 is CASSPMTGGNYGYTF. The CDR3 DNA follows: TGTGCCAGCAGCCCAATGACGGGGGGTAACTATGGCTACACCTTC.

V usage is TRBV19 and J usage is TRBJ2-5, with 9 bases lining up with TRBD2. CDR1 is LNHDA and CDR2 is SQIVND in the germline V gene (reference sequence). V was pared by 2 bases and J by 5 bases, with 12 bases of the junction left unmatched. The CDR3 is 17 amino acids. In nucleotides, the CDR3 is TGTGCCAGTAGTATAAGGGGCGGGGGGGTCCGAAGGGAGACCCAGTACTTC. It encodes CASSIRGGGVRRETQYF.

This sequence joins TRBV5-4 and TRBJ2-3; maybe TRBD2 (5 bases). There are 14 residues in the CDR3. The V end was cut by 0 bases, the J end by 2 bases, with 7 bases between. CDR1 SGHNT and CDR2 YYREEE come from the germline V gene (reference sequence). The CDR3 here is CASSLAGYTDTQYF. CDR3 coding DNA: TGTGCCAGCAGCTTGGCGGGGTACACAGATACGCAGTATTTT.

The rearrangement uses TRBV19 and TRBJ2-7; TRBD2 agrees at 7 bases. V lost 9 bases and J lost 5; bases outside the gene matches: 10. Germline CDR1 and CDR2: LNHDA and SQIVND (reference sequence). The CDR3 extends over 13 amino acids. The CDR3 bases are TGTGCCAGCAGTGACCGCCGGGGGGACGAGCAGTACTTC. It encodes CASSDRRGDEQYF. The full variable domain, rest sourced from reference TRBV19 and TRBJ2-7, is DGGITQSPKYLFRKEGQNVTLSCEQNLNHDAMYWYRQDPGQGLRLIYYSQIVNDFQKGDIAEGYSVSREKKESFPLTVTSAQKNPTAFYLCASSDRRGDEQYFGPGTRLTVT.